Described below is a single T cell receptor (beta chain) sequence and its context. Its antigen is unknown. Base qualities are missing; no much larger clone stands one base away. The donors were healthy, HIV-negative adults who had no recently reported acute infections or vaccinations. Every donor was a Caucasian adult residing in Nashville, Tennessee, USA. CD4+ T cells were enriched by magnetic negative selection, after which naive cells were positively selected on CD45RA and the negative fraction was taken as the memory subset. Blood was obtained by leukapheresis, after which PBMCs were separated by Ficoll-Histopaque density gradient centrifugation and cryopreserved in liquid nitrogen vapor phase. Analytical flow cytometry was used to check the purity and quantity of every magnetically sorted T cell population. Genomic DNA was isolated from every sorted fraction and measured by UV absorbance on a Nanodrop 2000c.

This sample is drawn from a study of shared clonotypes between healthy human individuals (dated by TCRdb to about 2020). Turning to the overall study: The cohort comprised a couple of women and a few men aged 18 to 49 years. Different laboratories and diverse techniques were used to prepare libraries and sequence TCR repertoires, to increase sequencing depth and limit assay-specific biases. For each donor, three plates each were used for CD4 naive and CD4 memory, two plates were used for CD8 naive, and one plate was used for CD8 memory. To estimate repertoire size and how much clonotypes are shared between individuals, the study performed deep sequencing of blood TCR repertoires from a handful of healthy adults. Per donor, leukapheresis produced somewhere between about 0.94 and 8.9 billion PBMCs.

Using the deep immunoSEQ assay, TCR CDR3 regions were amplified from genomic DNA by multiplex PCR. Extracted genomic DNA from each cell subset was distributed evenly across all wells of several immunoSEQ 96-well plates, and each plate was treated as a replicate. For sorted subsets, each replicate PCR was loaded with roughly 200 ng genomic DNA, equivalent to some 31,000 T cell genomes. Purified libraries were quantified with a Qubit 3.0 fluorometer, sized on a Bioanalyzer 2100, and re-quantified with the KAPA Library Quantification kit. Every immunoSEQ 96-well plate was sequenced on a separate single-read 150-cycle Illumina NextSeq 550 flow cell. The published analysis was carried out like this. The immunoSEQ output contained only junctional sequences without quality scores, so filtering could not match that applied to full-length reads. Sequences were annotated with PyIR, a Python wrapper for IgBLAST v1.9, and V/J genes and CDR3 were assigned using IMGT germline references. Reads with weak V/J assignments (E-value above 1e-6), missing CDR3, stop codons, out-of-frame junctions, or ambiguous translated residues were removed. V3J clonotypes were defined as sequences sharing the same inferred V gene, J gene, and CDR3 amino acid sequence. Percentage overlap between repertoires was computed as shared unique clonotypes divided by the size of the smaller repertoire. Richness of each repertoire was evaluated using RTK rarefaction, the Chao1 estimator, and Recon v2.1 estimates of unobserved clonotypes. Generation probabilities were computed with OLGA for all TCRbeta clonotypes obtained by the gDNA method from several donors. TCRdb limited this immuneACCESS table to in-frame rearrangements with V and J called. A share of clones is missing; checked studies link under half to unresolved V genes, and the rest is unexplained. D and trimming were read from the DNA, whereas the V and J calls and clone size are those reported in that table. This sample has more than 2 million clones in its table, and approximately 95% of those were observed once. The top ten clonotypes cover less than 0.15% of the sample.

General findings and caveats noted by the study authors: Incomplete sequencing was indicated by rarefaction of sorted-subset datasets, despite the large sequencing depth. Based on pairwise subsampling, the degree of clonotype sharing among donors was expected to be affected by sequencing depth. Sampling was restricted to blood, and TCR repertoires in tissue are likely to differ from TCR repertoires in blood. Naive subsets generally had larger estimated clonotype richness than memory subsets. The small number of donors limited the genetic and exposure-history diversity represented. Clonotypes shared by all four sorted-subset donors showed higher generation probabilities than non-shared clonotypes. Sharing across four donors was observed for approximately 5% of naive CD4, under 4% of naive CD8, about 2.3% of memory CD4, and roughly 0.4% of memory CD8 clonotypes.

CDR1 and CDR2, looked up from the germline V gene, are SGHTA and FQGTGA. Trimming removed 0 bases from V and 2 bases from J, leaving 9 bases between the germline ends. The CDR3 numbers 15 residues from cysteine through phenylalanine. The sequence is cut down to CDR3 DNA, 45 bases in frame from base 1. The clonotype comes from a man aged 18 to 29 in good health. Sample: naive CD4+ T cells sorted from blood. In light of the paper, this sample's cell subset or site label describes: CD45RA+ positively selected. The rearranged segments are TRBV7-3 and TRBJ2-3, with the D gene call left open. The CDR3 protein sequence reads: CASSLTGGSTDTQYF. The DNA sequence follows: TGTGCCAGCAGCTTAACAGGCGGTTCCACAGATACGCAGTATTTT.